These 4 T cell receptor beta chains came from one sample sequenced in a study of CD8+CD57+ T cells in acquired aplastic anemia listed by TCRdb under 2018. The patients picked for sequencing were ones in whom flow cytometry had shown an expansion of CD8+CD57+ cells. Reads for this sample came from an Illumina HiSeq 2000. TCR beta VDJ combination and CDR3 sequence profiling used genomic DNA as the template. TCRdb reprocessed the public reads (quality trimming at Q25 with fastp, clone calling with MiXCR) and kept in-frame beta chains. CDR3 protein duplicates are merged, each entry listing the most common genes and DNA. This sample lists approximately 300,000 distinct CDR3 sequences; approximately 60% were detected once. Jointly, the top ten make up roughly 1.2% of the sample. Sequenced sample: sorted CD4+, CD8+, or CD8+CD57+ T cells (not recorded which) from PBMCs. All receptors come from a human donor with aplastic anemia.

This clonotype was counted a few times. A read error may explain this, as a much larger clone is one base away. The rearrangement uses TRBV7-2 and TRBJ2-1; tentatively, D is TRBD1 (5 bases). Germline assignment: CDR1 SGHTA and CDR2 FQGNSA. This CDR3 has 15 residues. Trimming pared 5 bases from V and 8 bases from J, leaving 19 bases between. CDR3 nucleotide sequence: TGTGCCAGCAGCCCCCTTGGGGCTAGTTTACATGAGCAGTTCTTC. This translates into CASSPLGASLHEQFF. The variable domain in full, with the rest retrieved from reference TRBV7-2 and TRBJ2-1, is GAGVSQSPSNKVTEKGKDVELRCDPISGHTALYWYRQSLGQGLEFLIYFQGNSAPDKSGLPSDRFSAERTGGSVSTLTIQRTQQEDSAVYLCASSPLGASLHEQFFGPGTRLTVL.

Of note for this clonotype: Given the absence of the conserved phenylalanine or tryptophan at the CDR3 end, a read error is likely. The DNA is left out, because the CDR3 cannot be placed on it with certainty; the CDR3 is given as TCRdb lists it. This chain connects TRBV7-3 to TRBJ1-6. Germline-derived CDR1 and CDR2 are SGHTA and FQGTGA. Including both end residues, the CDR3 is 9 amino acids long. CDR3: CASSSRGTS.

About this clonotype: A much bigger clone sits one base away, suggesting this may be a read error. The chain is built from TRBV10-2 and TRBJ2-7; a weak D match, TRBD1 (8 bases). Germline V lookup: CDR1 WSHSY, CDR2 SAAADI. The CDR3 runs 12 residues. The chain's CDR3 is CAANRGGNGQYF. The CDR3 bases are TGTGCCGCAAACAGGGGGGGCAACGGGCAGTACTTC.

This chain links TRBV5-1 with TRBJ2-7; the D gene could be TRBD1 or TRBD2 (6 bases each). The CDR3 consists of 12 residues. V shed 8 bases and J shed 6 bases, with 15 bases lying between them. Germline CDR1 is SGHRS and CDR2 is YFSETQ. DNA of the CDR3: TGCGCCAGGCCAGGGGAGGATCGCGAGCAGTACTTC. Its protein is CARPGEDREQYF. The complete variable domain, with remaining parts taken from reference TRBV5-1 and TRBJ2-7, reads KAGVTQTPRYLIKTRGQQVTLSCSPISGHRSVSWYQQTPGQGLQFLFEYFSETQRNKGNFPGRFSGRQFSNSRSEMNVSTLELGDSALYLCARPGEDREQYFGPGTRLTVT.